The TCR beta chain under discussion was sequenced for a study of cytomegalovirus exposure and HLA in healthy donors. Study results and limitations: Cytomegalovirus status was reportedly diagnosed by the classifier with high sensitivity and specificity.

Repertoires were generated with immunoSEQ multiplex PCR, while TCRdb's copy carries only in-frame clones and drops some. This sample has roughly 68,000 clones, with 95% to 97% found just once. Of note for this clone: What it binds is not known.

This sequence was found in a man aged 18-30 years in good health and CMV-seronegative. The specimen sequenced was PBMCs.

The CDR3 spells CASRGQGNTEAFF. The CDR3 DNA reads as TGTGCCAGCAGGGGACAGGGGAACACTGAAGCTTTCTTT. The chain recombines TRBV2 with TRBJ1-1; 9 bases are a match to TRBD1. Germline CDR1 is SNHLY and CDR2 is FYNNEI. The CDR3 consists of 13 residues. J was trimmed by 1 base and V by 6 bases; bases with no gene match: 0.